This is a list of T cell receptor beta chains from one sample in a study of shared clonotypes between healthy human individuals. TCRdb keeps only in-frame clones here, not all; method: immunoSEQ multiplex PCR. The table has 2 million to 2.5 million clones, approximately 95% seen once. Sequences were obtained from naive CD4+ T cells sorted from blood. Receptors were obtained from a man younger than 30 in good health. Both conserved end residues are part of each CDR3. The D gene is left open where the match is weak.

CSVEPTGGHGYTF,TGCAGCGTTGAACCGACAGGGGGTCACGGCTACACCTTC,TRBV29-1,TRBJ1-2,TRBD1
CASSEGGWDIQYF,TGTGCCAGCAGTGAAGGGGGCTGGGACATTCAGTACTTC,TRBV25-1,TRBJ2-4,NA
CASSFRIGTGTYEQYF,TGTGCCAGCAGTTTTAGGATTGGGACAGGGACATACGAGCAGTACTTC,TRBV28,TRBJ2-7,TRBD1
CASSPYGQQGGYGYTF,TGTGCCAGCAGCCCTTATGGACAACAGGGGGGCTATGGCTACACCTTC,TRBV28,TRBJ1-2,TRBD1
CASNSGRETQYF,TGTGCCAGCAACTCAGGGCGAGAGACCCAGTACTTC,TRBV7-2,TRBJ2-5,NA
CSVEVAGQPQHF,TGCAGCGTTGAGGTAGCAGGGCAGCCCCAGCATTTT,TRBV29-1,TRBJ1-5,NA
CASSEGRDAFF,TGTGCCAGCAGTGAAGGTAGGGATGCTTTCTTT,TRBV6-1,TRBJ1-1,NA
CASSLRDRVNSPLHF,TGCGCCAGCAGCCTTCGGGACAGGGTCAATTCACCCCTCCACTTT,TRBV5-1,TRBJ1-6,TRBD1
CSARTGAGYTF,TGCAGTGCCAGAACAGGGGCCGGCTACACCTTC,TRBV20-1,TRBJ1-2,TRBD1
CASSSDSYGYTF,TGTGCCAGCAGTTCCGACAGCTATGGCTACACCTTC,TRBV6-5,TRBJ1-2,NA
CASSLDGGSNQPQHF,TGCGCCAGCAGCTTGGACGGAGGGAGCAATCAGCCCCAGCATTTT,TRBV5-1,TRBJ1-5,NA